Reported below is one T cell receptor (beta chain). This clone was detected ten times or more. Its antigen has not been determined. Within one base of it there is no much larger clone, and no base qualities were kept. V is reduced by 6 bases and J by 7 bases, leaving a spacing of 16 bases between them. The CDR3 spans 13 residues, from the cysteine through the phenylalanine. CDR3 DNA only is kept here, 39 bases in frame from base 1. The germline V gene supplies CDR1 LGHNT and CDR2 FRNRAP. Taken with the paper, the label for time point translates to: 20 to 30 weeks on oral tofacitinib. Reading the label with the study, this specimen's treatment or condition is: oral pan-JAK inhibitor, 5-10 mg twice daily. Lesional scalp punch biopsies and peripheral blood were obtained from alopecia areata patients. PBMCs were separated by density centrifugation and stained for CD3, CD4 and CD8, after which CD4+ and CD8+ T cells were sorted on a FACSAria.

The data derive from a study of CD8+ T cells in alopecia areata listed by TCRdb under 2018. Study-wide context: Treated patients were enrolled in an open-label pilot trial of oral tofacitinib, 5 to 10 mg twice daily, for moderate-to-severe alopecia areata. Patients received tofacitinib for 6 to 18 months and were then followed off drug for 6 months to check for delayed response and recurrence. The SALT score, which quantifies the percentage of affected scalp surface area, was used to measure disease severity in treated patients. In both human patients and the C3H/HeJ mouse model, the study applied high-throughput TCRbeta sequencing to look at T cell clonal expansion in alopecia areata. Human TCRbeta sequencing covered scalp tissue and sorted CD4+ and CD8+ peripheral blood T cells from patchy and totalis/universalis alopecia areata patients and healthy controls. Biopsies were taken from tofacitinib-treated patients at baseline and again at 4 and 24 weeks into treatment, and several of those patients also had a later scalp biopsy. Scalp clonality was compared across normal scalp (n=4), patchy alopecia areata scalp (n=8), and alopecia totalis/universalis scalp (n=8). RNA was extracted with the PAXgene miRNA kit for fixed scalp, the miRNeasy kit for PBMCs, and the RNeasy kit for mouse skin. TCRbeta CDR3 regions were amplified by immunoSEQ multiplex PCR with 35 Vbeta forward and 13 Jbeta reverse primers. Beyond this particular receptor, the publication reports: Higher clonality and more expanded CD8+ clones were observed in lesional scalp than in normal scalp, particularly in alopecia totalis/universalis, a finding suggestive of antigenic drive. Because the treated cohort was small and had only one nonresponder, larger studies are needed to examine links between baseline CD8+ expansion and response. Many expanded lesional clones persisted in scalp and blood during tofacitinib treatment, which may partly explain relapse after stopping treatment. Tofacitinib significantly decreased scalp clonality and the number of expanded CD8+ clones among the top 100 scalp clones. Shared TCR sequences between patients were less evident than in mice, which may be partly attributable to HLA diversity in the patient population. Resident alphabeta T cells in normal human skin are also sequenced, complicating scalp TCR repertoire analysis, unlike mouse skin dominated by gammadelta T cells.

Libraries were constructed by the immunoSEQ multiplex PCR assay. RNA was extracted from all samples and reverse transcribed into cDNA as template for TCR sequencing. SuperScript III was used for first-strand cDNA synthesis, primed with a 2:1 mix of oligo-dT and random hexamers. Amplification bias was assessed with a synthetic immune receptor repertoire, and residual bias was removed computationally. Per the authors' processing: After raw reads were preprocessed to remove errors, the CDR3 was defined following IMGT conventions as running from the conserved cysteine to phenylalanine. Clonality was computed as 1 minus the Shannon entropy, with the entropy normalized by log2 of the number of productive unique TCRs. Scalp TCRbeta sequences were cross-referenced with sorted blood CD4 and CD8 repertoires so that the CD4 or CD8 identity of scalp clones could be inferred. Imported from immuneACCESS, the table was reduced by TCRdb to in-frame sequences with V and J called. These copies leave out some clones; in studies compared against another copy, an unresolved V gene accounts for under half, and the cause of the remainder is not known. V and J calls and clone size are as listed in that table; D and trimming were resolved from the DNA. The sample yields fewer than 250,000 clones; more than 50% were counted once. Over 0.9% of the sample belongs to the ten largest clones.

Recombination joined TRBV12-5 with TRBJ2-7; the D gene assignment is perhaps TRBD1 or TRBD2, with each matching 6 bases. Sequenced material: CD4+ T cells sorted from blood, taken at week 24, from a patient treated with tofacitinib. The receptor was isolated from a human donor with alopecia areata. The CDR3 in this case is CASGRDNLSEQYF. The DNA is as follows: TGTGCTAGTGGGCGGGACAATTTATCGGAGCAGTACTTC.